This T cell receptor beta chain was retrieved from a study of T cells after yellow fever vaccination. Note on this clonotype: Its antigen is currently unknown.

General study findings and limits: Re-detected after boosting: most primary clones, 96% of CD4 and 88% of CD8.

TCRdb itself ran the 5' RACE reads through MiXCR, one entry per CDR3 protein. The repertoire includes 350,000 or so distinct CDR3 sequences, roughly 7.5% of them detected once, and 15% to 20% sits in the top ten. This receptor was identified in a man between 18 and 29 years old who received the YFV17D yellow fever vaccine. Sequenced material: PBMCs, taken approximately 40 days after the first yellow fever vaccination.

CDR3 amino acids: CASSFQVINTEAFF. The DNA for the CDR3 is TGTGCCAGCAGTTTTCAGGTGATTAACACTGAAGCTTTCTTT. The V gene is TRBV6-5, the J gene TRBJ1-1; no reliable D call. This CDR3 spans 14 amino acids. The germline V and J ends were trimmed by 4 bases and 2 bases, with 11 bases remaining between them. CDR1 and CDR2 from the germline V gene are MNHEY and SVGAGI.